The rows below give T cell receptor beta chains drawn from one sample of a study of blood T cell repertoires in COVID-19. Produced via immunoSEQ multiplex PCR; TCRdb's table is partial and in-frame only. The table includes 200,000 to 250,000 clones, less than 85% detected once. Source material: peripheral blood. The source is an elderly woman with COVID-19, enrolled during active disease. Each CDR3 is given with its conserved first and last residue. Fields, in order: J gene, CDR3 length, D gene, V gene, clone size, CDR3 DNA, CDR3 protein. The D gene is left open where the match is weak. Not all rows give a size; the values are once, few, many and, for expanded clones, a class.

j_gene: TRBJ2-1; len: 16; d_gene: .; v_gene: TRBV5-1; abundance: .; CDR3nt: TGCGCCAGCAGCTCTGCCGGGACTGGAGTCACAAGTGAGCAGTTCTTC; CDR3aa: CASSSAGTGVTSEQFF
j_gene: TRBJ1-1; len: 15; d_gene: TRBD1; v_gene: TRBV6-2/TRBV6-3; abundance: .; CDR3nt: TGTGCCAGCAGTGGGGGACAGGGTTCGGGGCGCAAAGCTTTCTTT; CDR3aa: CASSGGQGSGRKAFF
j_gene: TRBJ2-1; len: 15; d_gene: .; v_gene: TRBV2; abundance: .; CDR3nt: TGTGCCAGCAGTCAAGCCCTTACTAGGTATGATGAGCAGTTCTTC; CDR3aa: CASSQALTRYDEQFF
j_gene: TRBJ2-3; len: 17; d_gene: TRBD2; v_gene: TRBV5-1; abundance: once; CDR3nt: TGCGCCAGCAGCTACCGGACCCCTAGCGGGAGCGCAGATACGCAGTATTTT; CDR3aa: CASSYRTPSGSADTQYF
j_gene: TRBJ2-3; len: 18; d_gene: TRBD2; v_gene: TRBV9; abundance: .; CDR3nt: TGTGCCAGCAGCGTAGGTAGCGGGGGTTTTGGTGGCACAGATACGCAGTATTTT; CDR3aa: CASSVGSGGFGGTDTQYF
j_gene: TRBJ1-1; len: 15; d_gene: TRBD1; v_gene: TRBV7-9; abundance: .; CDR3nt: TGTGCCAGCAGCCCCCGACAGGGTGAGAACACTGAAGCTTTCTTT; CDR3aa: CASSPRQGENTEAFF
j_gene: TRBJ1-2; len: 14; d_gene: .; v_gene: TRBV2; abundance: .; CDR3nt: TGTGCCAGCGCCCGACAGGCGGGGGACTATGGCTACACCTTC; CDR3aa: CASARQAGDYGYTF
j_gene: TRBJ2-2; len: 17; d_gene: TRBD2; v_gene: TRBV11-2; abundance: .; CDR3nt: TGTGCCAGCAGCTTATATCGAACGGGAGGGCCCACCGGGGAGCTGTTTTTT; CDR3aa: CASSLYRTGGPTGELFF
j_gene: TRBJ2-7; len: 11; d_gene: .; v_gene: TRBV12-3/TRBV12-4; abundance: .; CDR3nt: TGTGCCAGCAGCCCCCAAAACGAGCAGTACTTC; CDR3aa: CASSPQNEQYF
j_gene: TRBJ2-1; len: 14; d_gene: .; v_gene: TRBV29-1; abundance: .; CDR3nt: TGCAGCGTTGAAACCCAGGGTTTCTACAATGAGCAGTTCTTC; CDR3aa: CSVETQGFYNEQFF
j_gene: TRBJ2-5; len: 14; d_gene: TRBD2; v_gene: TRBV12-5; abundance: .; CDR3nt: TGTGCTAGTGGTCCGGGACTAGCGGGGGCCCCCCCGTACTTC; CDR3aa: CASGPGLAGAPPYF
j_gene: TRBJ2-7; len: 13; d_gene: TRBD2; v_gene: TRBV11-2; abundance: .; CDR3nt: TGTGCCAGCAGCCCCGGGACTAGAGGTCGGCAGTACTTC; CDR3aa: CASSPGTRGRQYF
j_gene: TRBJ1-2; len: 13; d_gene: .; v_gene: TRBV28; abundance: .; CDR3nt: TGTGCCAGCAGTTTAGGGGGCGCAAATGGCTACACCTTC; CDR3aa: CASSLGGANGYTF
j_gene: TRBJ1-3; len: 14; d_gene: .; v_gene: TRBV19; abundance: .; CDR3nt: TGTGCCAGTACGGGGAGCCCCTCTGGAAACACCATATATTTT; CDR3aa: CASTGSPSGNTIYF
j_gene: TRBJ1-6; len: 16; d_gene: TRBD1; v_gene: TRBV7-3; abundance: few; CDR3nt: TGTGCCAGCAGCCCAGGGGGGATGGGCCGGGATTCACCCCTCCACTTT; CDR3aa: CASSPGGMGRDSPLHF
j_gene: TRBJ2-1; len: 16; d_gene: .; v_gene: TRBV5-1; abundance: .; CDR3nt: TGCGCCAGCAGCTTCGGGGTGCGTAAGCATGCCAATGAGCAGTTCTTC; CDR3aa: CASSFGVRKHANEQFF
j_gene: TRBJ1-6; len: 14; d_gene: .; v_gene: TRBV12-5; abundance: few; CDR3nt: TGTGCTAGTGGACCCGCGGGCGGGGGTTCACCCCTCCACTTT; CDR3aa: CASGPAGGGSPLHF
j_gene: TRBJ2-1; len: 14; d_gene: TRBD2; v_gene: TRBV24-1; abundance: .; CDR3nt: TGTGCCACCAGTGGCCCTAGCGGGCTAAATGAGCAGTTCTTC; CDR3aa: CATSGPSGLNEQFF
j_gene: TRBJ1-1; len: 15; d_gene: .; v_gene: TRBV27; abundance: medium-sized; CDR3nt: TGTGCCAGCAGTTTCTCGGGGGGCTGGAACACTGAAGCTTTCTTT; CDR3aa: CASSFSGGWNTEAFF
j_gene: TRBJ2-7; len: 11; d_gene: .; v_gene: TRBV7-2; abundance: .; CDR3nt: TGTGCCAGCAGCTTAGATCTGTGGCAGTACTTC; CDR3aa: CASSLDLWQYF
j_gene: TRBJ1-2; len: 14; d_gene: TRBD1; v_gene: TRBV19; abundance: once; CDR3nt: TGTGCCAGTTCACTCCGGGACAGGGTCCTTGGCTACACCTTC; CDR3aa: CASSLRDRVLGYTF
j_gene: TRBJ2-1; len: 15; d_gene: .; v_gene: TRBV3-1/TRBV3-2; abundance: .; CDR3nt: TGTGCCAGCAGCCAAGGGTACAGCTCCTACAATGAGCAGTTCTTC; CDR3aa: CASSQGYSSYNEQFF
j_gene: TRBJ2-2; len: 14; d_gene: .; v_gene: TRBV9; abundance: many; CDR3nt: TGTGCCAGCAGCGTAGCCTCGAACACCGGGGAGCTGTTTTTT; CDR3aa: CASSVASNTGELFF
j_gene: TRBJ1-1; len: 14; d_gene: TRBD1; v_gene: TRBV5-6; abundance: .; CDR3nt: TGTGCCAGCAGCTGGGGGACAGGTGGCACTGAAGCTTTCTTT; CDR3aa: CASSWGTGGTEAFF
j_gene: TRBJ2-5; len: 14; d_gene: .; v_gene: TRBV18; abundance: .; CDR3nt: TGTGCCAGCTCACCAAGGACTTATCAAGAGACCCAGTACTTC; CDR3aa: CASSPRTYQETQYF
j_gene: TRBJ2-3; len: 13; d_gene: .; v_gene: TRBV11-2; abundance: .; CDR3nt: TGTGCCAGCAGCTTATATCAGGCGGATACGCAGTATTTT; CDR3aa: CASSLYQADTQYF
j_gene: TRBJ2-7; len: 15; d_gene: TRBD2; v_gene: TRBV29-1; abundance: .; CDR3nt: TGCAGCGCTCGGGGGGTGCACGGTAGGATGGTCGAGCAGTACTTC; CDR3aa: CSARGVHGRMVEQYF
j_gene: TRBJ2-2; len: 17; d_gene: .; v_gene: TRBV19; abundance: .; CDR3nt: TGTGCCAGTAGTCCCCCTTTGTTAGCAGTTCGGACCGGGGAGCTGTTTTTT; CDR3aa: CASSPPLLAVRTGELFF
j_gene: TRBJ1-1; len: 15; d_gene: .; v_gene: TRBV5-1; abundance: .; CDR3nt: TGCGCCAGCAGGTGTTCCGGGGCGGGATGCACTGAAGCTTTCTTT; CDR3aa: CASRCSGAGCTEAFF
j_gene: TRBJ2-2; len: 16; d_gene: TRBD1; v_gene: TRBV19; abundance: .; CDR3nt: TGTGCCAGTAGTCCGTCAGACAGGGGCTTGCCCGGGGAGCTGTTTTTT; CDR3aa: CASSPSDRGLPGELFF
j_gene: TRBJ1-5; len: 15; d_gene: .; v_gene: TRBV3-1/TRBV3-2; abundance: .; CDR3nt: TGTGCCAGCAGCCCCGGGACAACTAGCAATCAGCCCCAGCATTTT; CDR3aa: CASSPGTTSNQPQHF
j_gene: TRBJ1-5; len: 15; d_gene: .; v_gene: TRBV19; abundance: .; CDR3nt: TGTGCCAGTAGTATTGGAATCGGGGGAGGATCAGCCCAGCATTTT; CDR3aa: CASSIGIGGGSAQHF
j_gene: TRBJ2-3; len: 16; d_gene: TRBD2; v_gene: TRBV24-1; abundance: .; CDR3nt: TGTGCCACCAGTGACAATAGCGGGAGAGTTGAAAATACGCAGTATTTT; CDR3aa: CATSDNSGRVENTQYF
j_gene: TRBJ1-1; len: 13; d_gene: .; v_gene: TRBV28; abundance: .; CDR3nt: TGTGCCAGCAGTTTCACAGGCAACACTGAAGCTTTCTTT; CDR3aa: CASSFTGNTEAFF
j_gene: TRBJ2-1; len: 14; d_gene: .; v_gene: TRBV3-1/TRBV3-2; abundance: .; CDR3nt: TGTGCCAGCAGCCCAGGGATGTCCTACAATGAGCAGTTCTTC; CDR3aa: CASSPGMSYNEQFF
j_gene: TRBJ1-4; len: 14; d_gene: .; v_gene: TRBV18; abundance: once; CDR3nt: TGTGCCAGCTCAGAGGGGGCAACTAATGAAAAACTGTTTTTT; CDR3aa: CASSEGATNEKLFF
j_gene: TRBJ2-3; len: 14; d_gene: .; v_gene: TRBV14; abundance: .; CDR3nt: TGTGCCAGCAGCCAACGGGTGGTCACAGATACGCAGTATTTT; CDR3aa: CASSQRVVTDTQYF
j_gene: TRBJ1-2; len: 18; d_gene: .; v_gene: TRBV28; abundance: .; CDR3nt: TGTGCCAGCAGACTTACGGCTTTAGGGTATCGGGGTAACTATGGCTACACCTTC; CDR3aa: CASRLTALGYRGNYGYTF
j_gene: TRBJ1-2; len: 16; d_gene: TRBD1; v_gene: TRBV6-5; abundance: .; CDR3nt: TGTGCCAGCAGTTATTCCGGGACAGCGAAGACCTATGGCTACACCTTC; CDR3aa: CASSYSGTAKTYGYTF
j_gene: TRBJ2-5; len: 11; d_gene: .; v_gene: TRBV5-1; abundance: .; CDR3nt: TGCGCATCGGCGGACCAAGAGACCCAGTACTTC; CDR3aa: CASADQETQYF
j_gene: TRBJ1-5; len: 12; d_gene: .; v_gene: TRBV27; abundance: few; CDR3nt: TGTGCCAGCAGTTTTGGGGAGGGACCCCAGCATTTT; CDR3aa: CASSFGEGPQHF
j_gene: TRBJ1-1; len: 13; d_gene: .; v_gene: TRBV3-1/TRBV3-2; abundance: .; CDR3nt: TGTGCCAGCAGTCTTACAGGGTCCACTGAAGCTTTCTTT; CDR3aa: CASSLTGSTEAFF